This T cell receptor beta chain stems from a study of cytomegalovirus exposure and HLA in healthy donors. On the study more broadly: In an earlier analysis, 95 million to 140 million unique TCR beta sequences were found from some 180 million T cells.

The germline V and J ends were trimmed by 2 bases and 4 bases, with 12 bases remaining between them. CDR1 and CDR2 from the germline V gene are MGHDK and SYGVNS. The CDR3 loop spans 15 amino acids. Comments on this clone: Its antigen is as yet unknown.

Primers included in the PCR were 60 Vbeta and 13 Jbeta primers. Sequencing was performed with immunoSEQ multiplex PCR; in TCRdb, only in-frame clones are kept and a portion is missing. This sample yields over 100,000 clones, of which roughly three quarters are seen a single time; 1.2% to 1.5% belongs to the top ten. Points from the study as a whole: TCR beta V- and J-gene trimming was later associated with a missense DCLRE1C variant.

The chain recombines TRBV25-1 with TRBJ2-1; possible D gene TRBD2, 7 bases. Sequenced: PBMCs. The sequence was collected from a middle-aged woman in good health and CMV-seronegative. The CDR3 here is CASSERGALYNEQFF. The CDR3 nucleotides are TGTGCCAGCAGTGAACGGGGGGCCCTATACAATGAGCAGTTCTTC.